The rows below give T cell receptor beta chains drawn from one sample of a study of blood T cell repertoires in COVID-19. TCRdb's table, derived via immunoSEQ multiplex PCR, lists solely in-frame clones and lacks some. The sample lists some 64,000 clones, about 80% occurring once. The sample was peripheral blood. Receptor source: a man aged 60-69 years with COVID-19, enrolled during active disease. The CDR3 runs from the conserved cysteine through the conserved F or W. The D gene is left open where the match is weak. Rows give clone size only sometimes, using once, few, many, or a class for an expanded clone.

TRBD2 TRBJ2-3 TRBV11-2 once TGTGCCAGCAGCTTAGTTGCGGGAGGAGATACGCAGTATTTT CASSLVAGGDTQYF
NA TRBJ1-5 TRBV6-2/TRBV6-3 NA TGTGCCAGCAGCCACGGTGGGAGGGTGCATAATCAGCCCCAGCATTTT CASSHGGRVHNQPQHF
TRBD1 TRBJ2-7 TRBV19 NA TGTGCCAGTAGTATAGCTGGGGGACAGGGACCCTACGAGCAGTACTTC CASSIAGGQGPYEQYF
NA TRBJ2-7 TRBV28 NA TGTGCCAGCAGCCCCGTCGGGGATTACGAGCAGTACTTC CASSPVGDYEQYF
NA TRBJ2-7 TRBV7-9 NA TGTGCCAGCAGCTTGACAACCTCATCCTTCTACGAGCAGTACTTC CASSLTTSSFYEQYF
TRBD1 TRBJ1-4 TRBV18 NA TGTGCCAGCTCACCCCGGGACAGGGAGGCAAAACTGTTTTTT CASSPRDREAKLFF
NA TRBJ1-4 TRBV19 NA TGTGCCAGTAGAGGCGGAGCGTCGGCTGAAAAACTGTTTTTT CASRGGASAEKLFF
TRBD1 TRBJ2-1 TRBV19 NA TGTGCCAGTAGTACAGCAGGGGGCGCCTACAATGAGCAGTTCTTC CASSTAGGAYNEQFF
TRBD1 TRBJ1-6 TRBV3-1/TRBV3-2 NA TGTGCCAGCAGCCAAGGCAGGGGGAGATCACCCCTCCACTTT CASSQGRGRSPLHF
NA TRBJ2-7 TRBV2 few TGTGCCAGCAGCGAGGGAGGGGACAAAAGTTACGAGCAGTACTTC CASSEGGDKSYEQYF
TRBD1 TRBJ1-4 TRBV5-6 NA TGTGCCAGCAGCTTGCTGACAGGGGATGAAAAACTGTTTTTT CASSLLTGDEKLFF
NA TRBJ2-1 TRBV2 few TGTGCCAGCGGCGGTGGCGGGGCGTCCTACAATGAGCAGTTCTTC CASGGGGASYNEQFF
TRBD1 TRBJ1-6 TRBV5-1 NA TGCGCCAGCAGCTTGGGATCCGGGACAGGGCCTAATTCACCCCTCCACTTT CASSLGSGTGPNSPLHF
TRBD2 TRBJ2-1 TRBV7-2 NA TGTGCCAGCAGACCGGGACTAGCGGAGACTGAGCAGTTCTTC CASRPGLAETEQFF
TRBD2 TRBJ2-7 TRBV29-1 NA TGCAGCGGACTAGCGGGAGCCTCGGGGGACGAGCAGTACTTC CSGLAGASGDEQYF
TRBD1 TRBJ1-5 TRBV27 NA TGTGCCAGCAGTACCTACCGGGACAGCCTTTATAGCAATCAGCCCCAGCATTTT CASSTYRDSLYSNQPQHF
TRBD1 TRBJ1-2 TRBV30 NA TGTGCCTGGGTCCGGAACTATGACAGGGTAAATGGCTACACCTTC CAWVRNYDRVNGYTF
NA TRBJ2-5 TRBV5-1 NA TGCGCCAGCAGCTTGGGTTCGACAGAAGAGACCCAGTACTTC CASSLGSTEETQYF
NA TRBJ2-3 TRBV7-2 NA TGTGCCAGCAGCCCGCCTATGATGGGAGTATCAGATACGCAGTATTTT CASSPPMMGVSDTQYF
NA TRBJ2-3 TRBV9 NA TGTGCCAGCAGCGTAGGGAGCTTGGATACGCAGTATTTT CASSVGSLDTQYF
NA TRBJ2-7 TRBV19 NA TGTGCCAGTAGTATCGGCTGGGGCGGCGAGCAGTACTTC CASSIGWGGEQYF
TRBD1 TRBJ1-2 TRBV10-3 NA TGTGCCATCACCCCACAGGGGCCTGAGATCAACTATGGCTACACCTTC CAITPQGPEINYGYTF
NA TRBJ1-6 TRBV7-9 NA TGTGCCAGCAGACAGGCTCCACGTAATTCACCCCTCCACTTT CASRQAPRNSPLHF
TRBD1 TRBJ1-4 TRBV2 NA TGTGCCAGCAGCGTGGACAGGGGTGGGGAAAAACTGTTTTTT CASSVDRGGEKLFF
TRBD1 TRBJ2-5 TRBV24-1 NA TGTGCCACCAGTGATTTTGGACAGGGGGCGCGGGAGACCCAGTACTTC CATSDFGQGARETQYF
TRBD1 TRBJ1-2 TRBV6-5 NA TGTGCCAGCAGTTACTTTACAGGGGCCTCATATGGCTACACCTTC CASSYFTGASYGYTF
NA TRBJ1-2 TRBV2 NA TGTGCCAGCAGTGAACGCGGGAGCTCTAACTATGGCTACACCTTC CASSERGSSNYGYTF
NA TRBJ1-6 TRBV27 NA TGTGCCAGCAGTCCCCTGGGGGGTTCACCCCTCCACTTT CASSPLGGSPLHF
NA TRBJ1-2 TRBV14 few TGTGCCAGCAGCCCGCCAGGGTCCTTTACCTATGGCTACACCTTC CASSPPGSFTYGYTF
TRBD1 TRBJ2-7 TRBV28 NA TGTGCCAGCAGTATATCACAGGGGACGGACGAGCAGTACTTC CASSISQGTDEQYF
NA TRBJ2-5 TRBV2 NA TGTGCCAGCAGTGGGGCGGGCGGCCAAGAGACCCAGTACTTC CASSGAGGQETQYF
TRBD2 TRBJ2-1 TRBV28 NA TGTGCCAGCAGTTTATTCTCTAGCGGGTTAGATGAGCAGTTCTTC CASSLFSSGLDEQFF
TRBD2 TRBJ2-5 TRBV12-3/TRBV12-4 NA TGTGCCAGCAGGCCCAGCGGGAGAGGGACCCAGTACTTC CASRPSGRGTQYF
NA TRBJ2-5 TRBV2 NA TGTGCCAGCAGTTATGGCGGGGAACAAGAGACCCAGTACTTC CASSYGGEQETQYF
NA TRBJ2-3 TRBV7-9 NA TGTGCCAGCAGCTTAGAGACAAGCACAGATACGCAGTATTTT CASSLETSTDTQYF
TRBD2 TRBJ2-1 TRBV2 NA TGTGCCAGCAGTGGCCGACGGGGGCCTAGCGGGATAGAGCAGTTCTTC CASSGRRGPSGIEQFF
TRBD2 TRBJ2-3 TRBV9 NA TGTGCCAGCAGCGCCCGGACTAGAACAGATACGCAGTATTTT CASSARTRTDTQYF
TRBD2 TRBJ2-1 TRBV2 NA TGTGCCAGCAAAACAGAAGCGGGAGGATCCTACAATGAGCAGTTCTTC CASKTEAGGSYNEQFF